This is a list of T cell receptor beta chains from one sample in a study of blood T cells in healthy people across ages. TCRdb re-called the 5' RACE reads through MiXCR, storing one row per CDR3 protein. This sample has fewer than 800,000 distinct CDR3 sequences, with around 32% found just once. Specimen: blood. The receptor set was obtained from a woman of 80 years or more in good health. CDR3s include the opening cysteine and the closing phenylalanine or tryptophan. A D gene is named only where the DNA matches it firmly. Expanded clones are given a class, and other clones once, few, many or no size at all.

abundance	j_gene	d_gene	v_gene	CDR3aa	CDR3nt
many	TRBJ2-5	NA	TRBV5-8	CASSLEGGAQETQYF	TGTGCCAGCAGCTTGGAGGGGGGTGCCCAAGAGACCCAGTACTTC
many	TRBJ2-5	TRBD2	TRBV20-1	CSAPPLAGSGETQYF	TGCAGTGCCCCCCCCCTAGCGGGGTCGGGGGAGACCCAGTACTTC
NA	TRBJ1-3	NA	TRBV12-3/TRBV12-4	CASSPRFGNTIYF	TGTGCCAGCAGCCCCAGGTTCGGGAACACCATATATTTT
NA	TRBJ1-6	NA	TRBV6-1	CASIAFGTPYSPLHF	TGTGCCAGCATTGCCTTCGGGACGCCCTATTCACCCCTCCACTTT
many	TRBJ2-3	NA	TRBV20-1	CSAPLGGAGDTQYF	TGCAGTGCCCCCCTGGGGGGGGCGGGAGATACGCAGTATTTT
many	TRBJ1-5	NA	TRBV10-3	CAISGDSNSNQPQHF	TGTGCCATCAGTGGAGACAGTAATAGCAATCAGCCCCAGCATTTT
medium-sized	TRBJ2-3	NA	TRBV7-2	CASSSAGSGRTDTQYF	TGTGCCAGCAGCTCAGCAGGTAGCGGACGCACAGATACGCAGTATTTT
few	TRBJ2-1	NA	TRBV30	CAWSPGLAYNEQFF	TGTGCCTGGAGTCCAGGACTGGCCTACAATGAGCAGTTCTTC
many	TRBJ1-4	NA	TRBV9	CASSVSFGEKLFF	TGTGCCAGCAGCGTATCTTTTGGTGAAAAACTGTTTTTT
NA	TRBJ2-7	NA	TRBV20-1	CSARPMGGIYEQYF	TGCAGTGCTAGGCCCATGGGGGGAATCTACGAGCAGTACTTC
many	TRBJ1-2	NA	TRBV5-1	CASSLEGSYGYTF	TGTGCCAGCAGCTTGGAAGGGTCCTATGGCTACACCTTC
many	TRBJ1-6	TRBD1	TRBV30	CAWTGGDRGSYNSPLHF	TGTGCCTGGACCGGTGGGGACAGGGGCTCCTATAATTCACCCCTCCACTTT
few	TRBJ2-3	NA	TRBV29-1	CSGGAGDTQYF	TGCAGCGGGGGGGCGGGGGATACGCAGTATTTT
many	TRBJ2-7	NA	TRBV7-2	CASSPRTSSWEQYF	TGTGCCAGCAGCCCCAGGACTTCCTCCTGGGAGCAGTACTTC
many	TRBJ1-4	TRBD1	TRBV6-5	CASSLGTVTNEKLFF	TGTGCCAGCAGTCTCGGGACAGTAACTAATGAAAAACTGTTTTTT
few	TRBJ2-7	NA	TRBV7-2	CASSLARGSYNEQYF	TGTGCCAGCAGCTTAGCAAGGGGGTCCTACAATGAGCAGTACTTC
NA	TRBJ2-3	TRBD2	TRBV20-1	CSAVAGPTDTQYF	TGCAGTGCCGTAGCGGGGCCCACAGATACGCAGTATTTT
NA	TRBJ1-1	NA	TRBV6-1	CASSARGRAEAFF	TGTGCCAGCAGTGCCCGGGGCAGGGCAGAAGCTTTCTTT
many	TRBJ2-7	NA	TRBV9	CASSPRRGSSYEQYF	TGTGCCAGCAGCCCCCGACGGGGCAGCTCCTACGAGCAGTACTTC
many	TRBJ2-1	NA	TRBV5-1	CASSLDRPTYNEQFF	TGCGCCAGCAGCTTGGACAGACCTACCTACAATGAGCAGTTCTTC
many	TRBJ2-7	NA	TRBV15	CATSPGWTTGMGYEQYF	TGTGCCACCAGCCCCGGGTGGACAACAGGGATGGGTTACGAGCAGTACTTC
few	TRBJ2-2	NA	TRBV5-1	CASSLEAYTGELFF	TGCGCCAGCAGCTTGGAAGCCTACACCGGGGAGCTGTTTTTT
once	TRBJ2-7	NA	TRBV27	CASSLSGTQYF	TGTGCCAGCAGTTTATCAGGAACCCAGTACTTC
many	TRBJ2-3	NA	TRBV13	CASSLYRELTDTQYF	TGTGCCAGCAGCTTATACAGGGAACTCACAGATACGCAGTATTTT
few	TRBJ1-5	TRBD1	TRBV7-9	CASSLDAGGHDLNSNQPQHF	TGTGCCAGCAGCTTAGACGCAGGGGGGCACGACTTGAATAGCAATCAGCCCCAGCATTTT
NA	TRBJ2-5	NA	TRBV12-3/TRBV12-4	CASSLEGPQETQYF	TGTGCCAGCAGTTTAGAGGGACCCCAAGAGACCCAGTACTTC
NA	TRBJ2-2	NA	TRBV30	CAWSVSGFTGELFF	TGTGCCTGGAGTGTATCCGGGTTCACCGGGGAGCTGTTTTTT
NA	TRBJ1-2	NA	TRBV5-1	CASSEEIYYGYTF	TGCGCCAGCAGTGAGGAAATTTACTATGGCTACACCTTC
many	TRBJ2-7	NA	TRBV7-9	CASSLARGLNEQYF	TGTGCCAGCAGCTTAGCTCGGGGGCTCAACGAGCAGTACTTC
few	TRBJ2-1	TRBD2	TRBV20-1	CSASRGSGGARNEQFF	TGCAGTGCTAGCCGCGGCAGCGGGGGGGCAAGGAATGAGCAGTTCTTC
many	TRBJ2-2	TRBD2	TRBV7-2	CASSLTSGGLTGELFF	TGTGCCAGCAGCTTAACTAGCGGGGGACTCACCGGGGAGCTGTTTTTT
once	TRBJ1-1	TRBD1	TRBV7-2	CASSRTGESSEAFF	TGTGCCAGCAGCCGGACAGGGGAATCTTCTGAAGCTTTCTTT
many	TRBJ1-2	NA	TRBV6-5	CASTPQGGKYGYTF	TGTGCCAGCACCCCCCAAGGGGGTAAATATGGCTACACCTTC
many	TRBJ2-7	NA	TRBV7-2	CASSLVMDTSYEQYF	TGTGCCAGCAGCTTAGTTATGGACACGTCTTACGAGCAGTACTTC
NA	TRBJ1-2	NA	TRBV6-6	CASSYKSYTF	TGTGCCAGCAGTTACAAGAGCTACACCTTC
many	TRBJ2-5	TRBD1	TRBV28	CASSLSDRGQETQYF	TGTGCCAGCAGTTTATCTGACAGGGGGCAGGAGACCCAGTACTTC
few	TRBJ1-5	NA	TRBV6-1	CATDQDFSNQPQHF	TGTGCCACCGATCAGGATTTTAGCAATCAGCCCCAGCATTTT
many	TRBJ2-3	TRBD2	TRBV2	CASKTSGGPDRTDTQYF	TGTGCCAGCAAGACTAGCGGGGGGCCAGATAGAACAGATACGCAGTATTTT
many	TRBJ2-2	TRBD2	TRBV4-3	CASSGTSGGAYGELFF	TGCGCCAGCAGCGGGACTAGCGGGGGGGCTTACGGGGAGCTGTTTTTT
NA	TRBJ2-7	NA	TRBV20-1	CSAIPAWGSYEQYF	TGCAGTGCTATCCCTGCGTGGGGATCCTACGAGCAGTACTTC
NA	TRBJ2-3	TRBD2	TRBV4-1	CASSRFKAGGTDTQYF	TGCGCCAGCAGCCGGTTTAAGGCGGGGGGTACAGATACGCAGTATTTT
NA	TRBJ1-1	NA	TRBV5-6	CASSLSTGLAFF	TGTGCCAGCAGCTTGAGTACAGGTCTGGCTTTCTTT
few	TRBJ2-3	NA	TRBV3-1	CASSPGTGYTQYF	TGTGCCAGCAGCCCCGGGACTGGTTATACGCAGTATTTT
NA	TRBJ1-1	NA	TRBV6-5	CASSNYKDSEAFF	TGTGCCAGCAGTAACTACAAGGACAGTGAGGCTTTCTTT
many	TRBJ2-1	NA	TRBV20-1	CSARSREQFF	TGCAGTGCTAGGTCGCGTGAGCAGTTCTTC
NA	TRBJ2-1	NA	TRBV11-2	CASSIQGIAYNEQCF	TGTGCCAGCAGCATCCAGGGGATCGCCTACAATGAGCAGTGCTTC
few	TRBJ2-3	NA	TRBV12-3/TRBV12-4	CASSPKGGGSTDTQYF	TGTGCCAGCAGTCCCAAAGGCGGCGGCAGCACAGATACGCAGTATTTT
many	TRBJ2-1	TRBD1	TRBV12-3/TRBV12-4	CASSPSGQELGEQFF	TGTGCCAGCAGTCCTTCCGGACAGGAGTTAGGTGAGCAGTTCTTC
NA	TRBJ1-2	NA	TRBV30	CAWSTPGGFYGYTF	TGTGCCTGGAGTACGCCCGGGGGGTTCTATGGCTACACCTTC
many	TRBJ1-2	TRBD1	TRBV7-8	CASSSRWGQGATNYGYTF	TGTGCCAGCAGCTCCCGGTGGGGACAGGGGGCAACTAACTATGGCTACACCTTC
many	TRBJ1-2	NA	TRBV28	CASSLSRESFGYTF	TGTGCCAGCAGTTTATCCAGGGAAAGCTTTGGCTACACCTTC
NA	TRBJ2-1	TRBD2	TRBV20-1	CSRQRDGTYNEQFF	TGCAGTAGACAGCGGGATGGGACCTACAATGAGCAGTTCTTC
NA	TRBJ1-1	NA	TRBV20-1	CSATGQLTEAFF	TGCAGTGCTACCGGACAGTTGACTGAAGCTTTCTTT
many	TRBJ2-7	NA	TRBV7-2	CASSFRVLYEQYF	TGTGCCAGCAGCTTCCGAGTCCTATACGAGCAGTACTTC
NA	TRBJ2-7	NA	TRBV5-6	CASSADSFYEQYF	TGTGCCAGCAGCGCGGACAGCTTCTACGAGCAGTACTTC
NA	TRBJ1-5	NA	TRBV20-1	CSARDADSNQPQHF	TGCAGTGCTAGAGATGCCGATAGCAATCAGCCCCAGCATTTT
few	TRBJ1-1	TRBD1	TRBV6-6	CASSYPVQGAIEAFF	TGTGCCAGCAGTTACCCAGTCCAGGGGGCCATTGAAGCTTTCTTT
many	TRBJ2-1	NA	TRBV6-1	CASIWTVADNEQFF	TGTGCCAGCATATGGACAGTAGCAGACAATGAGCAGTTCTTC
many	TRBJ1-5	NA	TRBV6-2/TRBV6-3	CASSYTRRDGYSNQPQHF	TGTGCCAGCAGTTACACCAGAAGGGACGGTTATAGCAATCAGCCCCAGCATTTT